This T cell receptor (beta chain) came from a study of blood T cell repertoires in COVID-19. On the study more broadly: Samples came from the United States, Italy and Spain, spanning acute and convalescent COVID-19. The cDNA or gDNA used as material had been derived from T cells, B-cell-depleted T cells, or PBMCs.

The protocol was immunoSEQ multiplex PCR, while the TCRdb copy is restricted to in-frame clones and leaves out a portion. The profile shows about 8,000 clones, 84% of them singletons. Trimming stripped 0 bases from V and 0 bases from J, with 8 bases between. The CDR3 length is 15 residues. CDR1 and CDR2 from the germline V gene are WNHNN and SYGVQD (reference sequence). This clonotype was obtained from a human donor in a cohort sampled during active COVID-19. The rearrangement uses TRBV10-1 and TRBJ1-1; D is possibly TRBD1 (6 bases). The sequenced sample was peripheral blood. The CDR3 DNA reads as TGCGCCAGCAGTGAGTCGCAGGGGATGAACACTGAAGCTTTCTTT. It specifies CASSESQGMNTEAFF.